The present T cell receptor beta chain was sequenced within a study of OX40 agonist ivuxolimab in advanced cancers. Across the study: Allowance was made for prior anti-PD-1, anti-PD-L1 or anti-CTLA-4 therapy, and about 40% had some.

Here immunoSEQ multiplex PCR was the method, and the copy in TCRdb shows in-frame clones only, minus some. In the table there are tens of thousands of clones, approximately 95% of which are singletons. The sequence was collected from an adult with an advanced solid tumor such as melanoma, head and neck, liver or kidney cancer. Sequencing used CD4+ or CD8+ T cells sorted from blood, obtained in a trial of the OX40 agonist ivuxolimab.

The CDR3 spells CASSILATNEKLFF. The CDR3 nucleotides read TGTGCCAGTAGTATTCTTGCAACTAATGAAAAACTGTTTTTT. The chain links TRBV19 to TRBJ1-4; D remains unclear. Per the germline V gene, CDR1 is LNHDA and CDR2 is SQIVND (reference sequence). There are 14 residues in the CDR3. The V end lost 3 bases, the J end lost 0 bases, and 5 bases lay between the germline ends.